The entry that follows covers one T cell receptor (beta chain) sequence. This entry belongs to a study of control samples from healthy donors and cancer patients. Repertoires were generated with immunoSEQ multiplex PCR, while TCRdb's copy carries only in-frame clones and drops some. The data hold 100,000 or so clones, with around 82% observed a single time. Germline trimming cut 4 bases from V and 2 bases from J; bases unmatched to any gene: 8. Germline V gives CDR1 PRHDT, CDR2 FYEKMQ (reference sequence). The CDR3 has 16 residues. The chain employs TRBV13 and TRBJ1-2, with 9 bases that match TRBD1. Sequencing was carried out using blood. The sequence derives from a woman aged 60-75 years in good health. The CDR3 DNA sequence: TGTGCCAGCAGCTGGAAACCTACAGGGGGCAACTATGGCTACACCTTC. Its translation: CASSWKPTGGNYGYTF.